This T cell receptor beta chain was sequenced during a study of T cells in Graves' hyperthyroidism and ophthalmopathy (dated by TCRdb to the late 2010s). Some background on the complete study: Peripheral blood samples were taken at the time of initial diagnosis, prior to any treatment. According to the paper, TCR Vbeta CDR3 sequencing was carried out on 120 to 150 peripheral blood samples, which came from approximately 41 ophthalmopathy, under 85 hyperthyroidism and roughly 17 progressor patients. A discovery cohort of approximately 100 patients, approximately 44 with Graves' ophthalmopathy and more than 55 with stable Graves' hyperthyroidism, was used to find distinguishing TCR V-J signatures. Thyroid tissue and blood T-cell repertoires from several Graves' hyperthyroidism patients were also compared in the study. For training and testing, the approximately 92 patients in the discovery cohort were randomly divided in a 7:3 ratio. An independent validation cohort of under 20 hyperthyroidism patients and approximately 16 patients who later progressed to ophthalmopathy tested prospective prediction of ophthalmopathy. After sampling, hyperthyroidism patients received methimazole starting at 30 mg daily, and ophthalmopathy patients received high-dose intravenous methylprednisolone. Results and caveats for the whole study, not just this receptor: No statistical method was used to fix the sample size in advance, and group allocation was not hidden from the investigators. Ophthalmopathy was separated from stable hyperthyroidism by a 13 V-J signature model, with approximately 90% sensitivity and about 81% specificity obtained in cross-validation and 80%/75% obtained in testing. During validation, the model predicted progression to ophthalmopathy a median of approximately 6 months ahead of onset, with approximately 71% sensitivity and 72% to 85% specificity. Most expanded thyroid clonotypes (frequency above 0.001) were also detected in blood, a finding suggesting that blood repertoires may reflect thyroid immune responses.

The trim is 4 bases for V and 2 bases for J, with a gap of 11 bases between the germline ends. From the cysteine through the phenylalanine, the CDR3 covers 14 amino acids. Just CDR3 DNA is preserved here, 42 bases in frame from base 1. Sequences LNHDA (CDR1) and SQIVND (CDR2) are obtained from the germline V gene (reference sequence). The TCR beta CDR3 regions were amplified from the RNA transcripts. A first-round RT-PCR of the TCR CDR3 used the HTBI primer set with the Qiagen OneStep RT-PCR kit. A second multiplex PCR round built the libraries, followed by size selection and purification. The libraries were sequenced on an Illumina HiSeq2000 using paired-end 100 bp reads. On the authors' methods: SOAPnuke was used to process the raw data, with reads discarded if the reads contained adapters or uncalled bases, had a mean Phred below 15, or lacked an exact constant-primer or identifier match. High-quality paired reads were merged with COPE v1.2.5, and unique nucleotide sequences were defined as clonotypes. MiTCR v1.1 was used to align clonotypes to the IMGT TRBV, TRBD and TRBJ reference segments. Analysis was restricted to V-J combinations with a frequency above 0.0001, which covered over 98% of repertoires. A TCS score was defined as the ratio between F50 (clonal expansion) and ExV (chaos), using BLOSUM62-based TCRdist between CDR3 peptides within each V-J. Welch's t-statistics and random forest reduced roughly 500 V-J features to some 14, which were used in a naive Bayes classifier (R e1071). TCRdb reanalyzed the raw reads on its own, using fastp at Q25 for trimming and MiXCR for clone calling, and kept in-frame beta chains. Each record represents a unique CDR3 protein, reported with the most common genes and DNA among its rows. Clone size and V and J calls follow TCRdb, not the original study. The sample data list hundreds of thousands of distinct CDR3 sequences, and approximately 19% of these were observed just once. The ten top clones hold approximately 4% of the sample.

Stable Graves' hyperthyroidism was defined as no progression to ophthalmopathy during 18 months of follow-up. Hyperthyroidism patients were newly diagnosed, with disease duration under 2 months, and aged 18 to 65 years. Exclusion was applied to patients with uncontrolled infections, other autoimmune diseases, pregnancy or lactation. Clinical symptoms, serum thyroxine and TRAb, thyroid ultrasound, and orbital computed tomography formed the basis for the diagnoses. Ficoll-Paque density gradient centrifugation was used to isolate PBMCs from around 9.1 ml of fresh peripheral blood. Total RNA was extracted using Trizol reagent, and RNA quality was assessed on an Agilent 2100 Bioanalyzer. This clonotype has just a few counts. The antigen this receptor binds is unknown. It has no much larger one-base neighbor in the sample; base qualities were not kept.

The chain is encoded by TRBV19 joined to TRBJ1-2; no D segment can be confidently identified. The material sequenced was blood. This TCR was sampled from a woman between 18 and 29 years old with Graves' hyperthyroidism. At the DNA level, the sequence is TGTGCCAGTAGTACGTACTCGGAAAACTATGGCTACACCTTC. This translates into CASSTYSENYGYTF.